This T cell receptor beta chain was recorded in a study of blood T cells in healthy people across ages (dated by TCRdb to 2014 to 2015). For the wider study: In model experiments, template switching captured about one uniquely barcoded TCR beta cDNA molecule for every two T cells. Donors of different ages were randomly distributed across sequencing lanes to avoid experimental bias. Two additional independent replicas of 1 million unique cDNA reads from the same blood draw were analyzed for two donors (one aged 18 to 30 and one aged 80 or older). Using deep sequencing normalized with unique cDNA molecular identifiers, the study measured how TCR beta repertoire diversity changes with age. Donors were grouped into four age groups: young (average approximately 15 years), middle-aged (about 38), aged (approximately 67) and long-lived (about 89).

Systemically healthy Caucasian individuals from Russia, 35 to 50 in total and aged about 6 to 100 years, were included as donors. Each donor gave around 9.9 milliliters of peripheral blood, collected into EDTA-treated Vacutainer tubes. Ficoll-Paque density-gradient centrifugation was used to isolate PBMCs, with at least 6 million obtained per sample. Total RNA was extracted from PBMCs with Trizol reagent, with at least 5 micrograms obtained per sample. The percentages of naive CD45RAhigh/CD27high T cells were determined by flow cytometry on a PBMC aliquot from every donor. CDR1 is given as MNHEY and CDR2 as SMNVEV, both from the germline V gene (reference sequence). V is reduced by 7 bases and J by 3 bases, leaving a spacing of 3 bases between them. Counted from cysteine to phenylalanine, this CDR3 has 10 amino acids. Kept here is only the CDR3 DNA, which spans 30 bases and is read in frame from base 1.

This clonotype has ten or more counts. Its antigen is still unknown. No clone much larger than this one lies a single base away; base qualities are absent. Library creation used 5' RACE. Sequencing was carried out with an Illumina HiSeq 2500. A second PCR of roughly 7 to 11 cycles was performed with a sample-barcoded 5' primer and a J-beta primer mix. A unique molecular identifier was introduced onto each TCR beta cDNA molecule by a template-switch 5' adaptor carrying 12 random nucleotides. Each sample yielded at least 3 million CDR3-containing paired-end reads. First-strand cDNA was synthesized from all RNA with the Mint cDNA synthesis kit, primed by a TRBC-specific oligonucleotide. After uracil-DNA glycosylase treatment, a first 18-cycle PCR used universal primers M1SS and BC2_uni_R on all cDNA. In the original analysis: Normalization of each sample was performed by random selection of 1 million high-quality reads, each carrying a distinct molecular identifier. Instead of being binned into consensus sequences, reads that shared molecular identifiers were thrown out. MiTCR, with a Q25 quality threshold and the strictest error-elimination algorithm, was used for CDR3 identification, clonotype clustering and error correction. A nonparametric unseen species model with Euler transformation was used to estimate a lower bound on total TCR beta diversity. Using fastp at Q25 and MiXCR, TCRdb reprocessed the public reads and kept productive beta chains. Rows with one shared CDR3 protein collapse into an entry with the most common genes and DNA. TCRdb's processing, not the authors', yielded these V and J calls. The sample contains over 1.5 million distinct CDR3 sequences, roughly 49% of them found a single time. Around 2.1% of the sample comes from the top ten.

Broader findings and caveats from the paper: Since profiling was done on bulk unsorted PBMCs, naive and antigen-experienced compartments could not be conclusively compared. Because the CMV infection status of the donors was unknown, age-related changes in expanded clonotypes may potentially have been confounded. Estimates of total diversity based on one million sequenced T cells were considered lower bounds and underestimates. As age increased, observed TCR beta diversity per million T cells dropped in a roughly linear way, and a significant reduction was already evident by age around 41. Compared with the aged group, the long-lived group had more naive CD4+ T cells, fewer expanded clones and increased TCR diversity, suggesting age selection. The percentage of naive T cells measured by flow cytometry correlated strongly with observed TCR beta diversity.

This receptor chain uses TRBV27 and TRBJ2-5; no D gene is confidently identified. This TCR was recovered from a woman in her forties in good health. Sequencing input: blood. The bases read TGTGCCAGCACTGAAGAGACCCAGTACTTC. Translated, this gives CASTEETQYF.